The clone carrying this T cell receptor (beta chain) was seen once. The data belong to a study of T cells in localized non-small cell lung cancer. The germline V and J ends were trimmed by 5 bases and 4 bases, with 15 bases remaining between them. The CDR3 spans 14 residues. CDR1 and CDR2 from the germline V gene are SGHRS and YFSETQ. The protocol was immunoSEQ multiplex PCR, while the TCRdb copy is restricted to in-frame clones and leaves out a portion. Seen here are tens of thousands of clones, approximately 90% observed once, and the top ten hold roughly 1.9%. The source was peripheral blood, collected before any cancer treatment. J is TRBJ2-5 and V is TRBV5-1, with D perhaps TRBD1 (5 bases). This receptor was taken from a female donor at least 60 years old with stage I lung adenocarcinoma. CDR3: CASRTRGWGETQYF. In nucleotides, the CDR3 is TGCGCCAGCAGGACAAGGGGATGGGGAGAGACCCAGTACTTC.